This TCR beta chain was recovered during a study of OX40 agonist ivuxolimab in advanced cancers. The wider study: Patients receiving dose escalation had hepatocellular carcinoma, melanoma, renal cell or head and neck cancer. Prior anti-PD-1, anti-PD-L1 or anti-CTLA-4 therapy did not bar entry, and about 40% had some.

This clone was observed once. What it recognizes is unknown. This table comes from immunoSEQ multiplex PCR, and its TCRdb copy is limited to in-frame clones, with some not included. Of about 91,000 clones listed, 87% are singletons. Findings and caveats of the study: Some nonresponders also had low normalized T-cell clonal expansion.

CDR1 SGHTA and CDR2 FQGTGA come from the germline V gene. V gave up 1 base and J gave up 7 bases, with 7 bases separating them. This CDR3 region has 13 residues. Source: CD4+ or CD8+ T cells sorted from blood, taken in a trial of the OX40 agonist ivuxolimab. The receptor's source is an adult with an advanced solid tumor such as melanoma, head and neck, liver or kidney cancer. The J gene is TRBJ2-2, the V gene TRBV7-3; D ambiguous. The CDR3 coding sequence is TGTGCCAGCAGCTTAAGGGGTAGCGGGGAGCTGTTTTTT. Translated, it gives CASSLRGSGELFF.